The rows below give T cell receptor beta chains drawn from one sample of a study of cytomegalovirus exposure and HLA in healthy donors. Only in-frame clones appear in the TCRdb table, and some are missing; sequencing was by immunoSEQ multiplex PCR. The sample includes 200,000 or so clones, 60% to 85% of them seen just once. Sequenced material: PBMCs. The receptors shown here come from a man in his forties in good health and CMV-seronegative. Each CDR3 is given without its conserved first and last residue.

v_call	j_call	cdr3_aa
TRBV15	TRBJ1-5	ATSRGRGQPNQPQH
TRBV19	TRBJ2-7	ASTRTGTSYEQY
TRBV27	TRBJ2-6	ASSLRGDSSGANVLT
TRBV7-3	TRBJ2-7	ASSPGLGGPYEQY
TRBV9	TRBJ2-7	ASSPGTSYEQY
TRBV9	TRBJ1-5	ASSVGGESNQPQH
TRBV4-2	TRBJ2-3	ASSQELAGGSDTQY
TRBV10-3	TRBJ2-3	AISERGMSDTQY
TRBV27	TRBJ2-2	ASSPGGVWTGELF
TRBV11-1	TRBJ2-7	ASSPRQGSYEQY
TRBV18	TRBJ2-1	ASSGLAASYNEQF
TRBV11-2	TRBJ2-5	ASSPLAGDNQETQY
TRBV6-4	TRBJ2-1	ASSDRGGYYNEQF
TRBV10-3	TRBJ2-2	AISNSAGTGYRGTGELF
TRBV16	TRBJ1-2	ASRPGQGRGYT
TRBV7-2	TRBJ1-5	ASSLMGQMNQPQH
TRBV19	TRBJ2-1	ASSISPISGSSYNEQF
TRBV7-2	TRBJ1-5	ASSSYMAPQH
TRBV11-2	TRBJ1-1	ASSLGVGGEAF